The 10 T cell receptor beta chains below all came from one sample that was sequenced in a study of blood T cell repertoires in COVID-19 (dated by TCRdb to about 2020). Library method: the immunoSEQ multiplex PCR assay. Here the immuneACCESS table is served through TCRdb, limited to in-frame sequences with V and J called. Missing clones are a known gap in these copies; in checked studies unresolved V genes cover under half, and the rest lacks a known reason. This sample has about 54,000 clones in its table, and 90% of those were observed once. About 7.7% of the sample is in the top ten clones. The sample was peripheral blood. All receptors come from a woman aged 40 to 55 with active COVID-19.

The chain links TRBV6-6 to TRBJ2-6; 7 positions agree with TRBD1. Germline trimming cut 5 bases from V and 0 bases from J; bases unmatched to any gene: 10. Germline CDR1 MNHNY, CDR2 SVGAGI (reference sequence). CDR3 length: 18 residues. CDR3 coding DNA: TGTGCCAGCAGTCCGGGACAGATAATACCCTCTGGGGCCAACGTCCTGACTTTC. It encodes CASSPGQIIPSGANVLTF.

The chain is built from TRBV5-1 and TRBJ1-2, with 8 bases lining up with TRBD1. Germline V gene data show CDR1 as SGHRS and CDR2 as YFSETQ. The trim removed 4 bases at V and 3 bases at J, leaving 5 bases unmatched. The CDR3 has 14 residues. CDR3 DNA: TGCGCCAGCAGCCTGGGACAGGCTGACTATGGCTACACCTTC. Protein: CASSLGQADYGYTF.

This sequence joins TRBV18 and TRBJ2-1; no firm D call. The CDR3 is 15 residues long. The V gene's germline CDR1 is KGHSH and CDR2 LQKENI. Trimming shortened V by 3 bases and J by 0 bases, and 9 bases separated the two germline ends. In DNA form, the CDR3 reads TGTGCCAGCTCACCCACTACGAGCTCCTACAATGAGCAGTTCTTC. Its protein is CASSPTTSSYNEQFF.

This sequence joins TRBV18 and TRBJ2-2; D unresolved. The CDR3 extends over 14 amino acids. V was shortened by 3 bases and J by 0 bases, with 5 bases between the two germline ends. Germline V gene lookup returns CDR1 KGHSH and CDR2 LQKENI. The CDR3 bases are TGTGCCAGCTCACCTCCTACGAACACCGGGGAGCTGTTTTTT. This sequence encodes CASSPPTNTGELFF.

The CDR3 region is CASSIRQGWAETQYF. Here the CDR3 DNA reads TGTGCCAGCAGTATACGACAGGGGTGGGCAGAGACCCAGTACTTC. The chain uses TRBV6-5 and TRBJ2-5; 8 nucleotides line up with TRBD1. Losses at the gene ends were 5 bases for V and 4 bases for J; bases not matched to a gene: 9. The CDR3 contains 15 residues. Germline V gives CDR1 MNHEY, CDR2 SVGAGI.

The chain links TRBV3-1 (or the pseudogene TRBV3-2) to TRBJ2-5; 11 bases line up with TRBD2. The CDR3 is 15 amino acids. With V trimmed by 3 bases and J by 4 bases, 4 bases remained unmatched. The germline V gene has CDR1 LGHDT and CDR2 YNNKEL (reference sequence). CDR3 coding DNA: TGTGCCAGCAGCCATAGCGGGGGGGGAGGAGAGACCCAGTACTTC. Translating it yields CASSHSGGGGETQYF.

This clone showed up just once. V and J are TRBV3-1 (or the pseudogene TRBV3-2) and TRBJ2-1; unclear D gene. Trimming left V 4 bases short and J 7 bases short, with 11 bases between. The CDR3 spans 13 residues. CDR1 and CDR2 (germline): LGHDT, YNNKEL (reference sequence). Here the CDR3 DNA reads TGTGCCAGCAGCCCCCAGGTTACGAATGAGCAGTTCTTC. This gives the protein CASSPQVTNEQFF.

The chain joins TRBV19 to TRBJ1-1; 10 bases align to TRBD1. Trimming removed 4 bases from V and 1 base from J; junction bases left unmatched: 12. The germline CDR1 and CDR2 sequences are LNHDA and SQIVND (reference sequence). CDR3 length: 18 amino acids. The CDR3 DNA reads as TGTGCCAGTAGTACCCCTCCAGGCGGGACAGGGGCGAACACTGAAGCTTTCTTT. Its translation is CASSTPPGGTGANTEAFF.

The chain recombines TRBV6-9 with TRBJ2-7; D may be TRBD2 (6 bases). V was trimmed by 6 bases and J by 6 bases, leaving 24 bases between them. This CDR3 is 16 amino acids long. Germline V gene lookup returns CDR1 MNHGY and CDR2 SVAAGI. Written as DNA, the CDR3 is TGTGCCAGCAGCTGCTGCGGGACCTTTGGATGTGGCGAGCAGTACTTC. Amino acid sequence: CASSCCGTFGCGEQYF.

The chain employs TRBV9 and TRBJ1-2; 7 bases match TRBD1. The V and J ends lost 3 bases and 8 bases, in that order; junction bases with no gene match: 10. In germline, CDR1 is SGDLS, CDR2 YYNGEE. This CDR3 has 14 residues. The CDR3 here is CASSETGRLGGYTF. The CDR3 region has the DNA TGTGCCAGCAGCGAGACAGGGCGGTTGGGCGGCTACACCTTC.